These 19 T cell receptor beta chains originate from one sample sequenced in a study of T cell responses to AZD1222 COVID-19 vaccine. TCRdb keeps only in-frame clones here, not all; method: immunoSEQ multiplex PCR. The profile covers roughly 150,000 clones, with approximately 89% appearing a single time and roughly 1.2% taken by the ten largest. The specimen was peripheral blood, collected 28 days after the second AZD1222 dose. The receptors here all came from an adult who received the AZD1222 COVID-19 vaccine.

This rearrangement joins TRBV28 to TRBJ1-4; 7 bases are a match to TRBD1. Per germline, CDR1 MDHEN and CDR2 SYDVKM. The CDR3 length is 15 residues. V lost 2 bases and J lost 8; bases outside the gene matches: 8. The DNA for the CDR3 is TGTGCCAGCAGTTTACAGGGGGTGTCATCGGAAAAACTGTTTTTT. Its protein is CASSLQGVSSEKLFF.

This clone was found once. Given a much more abundant clone one base away, this may be a read error. Other DNA sequences within the sample encode an identical CDR3. The V call is TRBV20-1, the J call TRBJ1-1; no definite D call. V was pared by 1 base and J by 4 bases, with 4 bases between. The CDR3 runs to 11 residues. Germline CDR1 and CDR2: DFQATT and SNEGSKA (reference sequence). The CDR3 protein is CSARGSTEAFF. In DNA, the CDR3 is TGCAGTGCTAGAGGCAGCACTGAAGCTTTCTTT.

The chain couples TRBV27 to TRBJ2-7; TRBD2 is a possible D gene (6 bases). Germline V gives CDR1 MNHEY, CDR2 SMNVEV (reference sequence). This CDR3 comprises 15 residues. The ends were cut back, 5 bases at V and 1 base at J, with 15 bases in the middle. This CDR3 is CASSLIGTGSYEQYF. DNA of the CDR3: TGTGCCAGCAGTCTGATCGGGACTGGTTCCTACGAGCAGTACTTC.

The chain has TRBV4-1 and TRBJ2-1, with D perhaps TRBD1 (5 bases). This CDR3 has 15 amino acids. Trimming took 7 bases from V and 4 from J, leaving 17 bases between them. CDR1 and CDR2 (germline): MGHRA, YSYEKL. As DNA, the CDR3 is TGCGCCAGCACTACTTGGGCAGGGCAATACAATGAGCAGTTCTTC. Amino acids: CASTTWAGQYNEQFF.

The genes are TRBV27 and TRBJ1-3, with D perhaps TRBD1 (6 bases). CDR3 length: 15 amino acids. Trimming stripped 2 bases from V and 4 bases from J, with 12 bases between. Looked up from germline, CDR1 is MNHEY and CDR2 is SMNVEV (reference sequence). CDR3 region: CASSLIGGAGNTIYF. DNA for the CDR3: TGTGCCAGCAGTTTAATTGGGGGGGCCGGAAACACCATATATTTT.

The chain uses TRBV27 and TRBJ2-1; TRBD2 matches 8 bases. The CDR3 is made up of 15 amino acids. Germline CDR1 and CDR2: MNHEY and SMNVEV (reference sequence). V trimming: 5 bases; J trimming: 2 bases; junction bases outside the gene matches: 5. The CDR3 DNA is TGTGCCAGCAGTCCCCCGGGACTAGCCTACAATGAGCAGTTCTTC. Amino acid sequence: CASSPPGLAYNEQFF.

CDR3 in amino acids: CATSRDRQGWGTEAFF. DNA for the CDR3: TGTGCCACCAGCAGAGATCGACAGGGATGGGGCACTGAAGCTTTCTTT. The chain carries TRBV15 and TRBJ1-1, with TRBD1 matching over 7 bases. In germline, CDR1 is LNHNV, CDR2 YYDKDF (reference sequence). This CDR3 is built from 16 residues. The junction had 8 bases not matched to a gene; V was cut back by 0 bases and J by 4 bases.

The chain couples TRBV6-1 to TRBJ1-5; a weak D match, TRBD1 (5 bases). The CDR3 loop spans 14 amino acids. Germline V gene lookup returns CDR1 MNHNS and CDR2 SASEGT. Trimming pared 3 bases from V and 6 bases from J, leaving 12 bases between. The DNA for the CDR3 is TGTGCCAGCAGTGATCAGGGCTATGGTCAGCCCCAGCATTTT. Encoded protein: CASSDQGYGQPQHF.

V and J are TRBV2 and TRBJ2-7; D is perhaps TRBD1 (6 bases). CDR3 size: 12 residues. V lost 3 bases and J 5 bases, leaving 8 bases between the germline ends. CDR1 is SNHLY and CDR2 is FYNNEI in the germline V gene. CDR3: CASSDKGDEQYF. CDR3 coding DNA: TGTGCCAGCAGTGACAAGGGGGACGAGCAGTACTTC.

The V call is TRBV6-5, the J call TRBJ1-1; 8 bases agree with TRBD1. The V and J ends lost 0 bases and 4 bases, in that order; junction bases with no gene match: 7. Germline V gene data show CDR1 as MNHEY and CDR2 as SVGAGI. The CDR3 spans 16 residues. This CDR3 reads CASSYSRPGQGTEAFF. CDR3 in DNA: TGTGCCAGCAGTTACTCGAGACCTGGACAGGGCACTGAAGCTTTCTTT.

This chain connects TRBV9 to TRBJ2-7; 11 bases line up with TRBD2. CDR1 and CDR2 from the germline V gene are SGDLS and YYNGEE. The length of the CDR3 is 16 residues. Germline trimming cut 5 bases from V and 0 bases from J; bases unmatched to any gene: 7. In DNA, the CDR3 is TGTGCCAGCAGTATGGGGACTAGCGGTTCCTCCTACGAGCAGTACTTC. Its protein product is CASSMGTSGSSYEQYF. The full variable domain, with the rest looked up from reference TRBV9 and TRBJ2-7, is DSGVTQTPKHLITATGQRVTLRCSPRSGDLSVYWYQQSLDQGLQFLIQYYNGEERAKGNILERFSAQQFPDLHSELNLSSLELGDSALYFCASSMGTSGSSYEQYFGPGTRLTVT.

This clone was detected only a few times. This chain links TRBV2 with TRBJ1-2; possibly TRBD1 for D (6 bases). The V end was cut by 8 bases, the J end by 1 base, with 8 bases between. Germline CDR1 and CDR2: SNHLY and FYNNEI. The CDR3 loop spans 12 amino acids. The CDR3 is CASRTVNYGYTF. CDR3 sequence (DNA): TGTGCCAGCCGGACAGTTAACTATGGCTACACCTTC.

This clone has just a few counts. This sequence joins TRBV7-8 and TRBJ1-2, with D possibly matching TRBD1 (6 bases). Germline V lookup: CDR1 SGHVS, CDR2 FQNEAQ. The CDR3 has 13 residues. Trimming cost V 1 base and J 6 bases, with 9 bases left between them. The CDR3 region is CASSLGPGDGYTF. CDR3 nucleotides: TGTGCCAGCAGCTTAGGCCCAGGGGATGGCTACACCTTC. Together with reference TRBV7-8 and TRBJ1-2, the CDR3 gives the full variable domain: GAGVSQSPRYKVAKRGQDVALRCDPISGHVSLFWYQQALGQGPEFLTYFQNEAQLDKSGLPSDRFFAERPEGSVSTLKIQRTQQEDSAVYLCASSLGPGDGYTFGSGTRLTVV.

J is TRBJ2-1 and V is TRBV19, with D perhaps TRBD2 (5 bases). The CDR3 is 14 amino acids. Trimming stripped 4 bases from V and 7 bases from J, with 14 bases between. Germline CDR1 LNHDA, CDR2 SQIVND (reference sequence). CDR3 sequence reads: CASSSQRRRNEQFF. CDR3 in DNA: TGTGCCAGTAGTAGCCAGCGGAGGCGAAATGAGCAGTTCTTC.

The V call is TRBV12-3 or TRBV12-4, the J call TRBJ2-5, with D unclear. The V end was cut by 4 bases, the J end by 4 bases, with 10 bases between. This CDR3 contains 13 residues. CDR3 sequence: CASSYGTGETQYF. Written as DNA, the CDR3 is TGTGCCAGCAGTTACGGCACCGGAGAGACCCAGTACTTC.

The chain has TRBV7-8 and TRBJ1-2; D ambiguous. V lost 6 bases and J lost 1, with 9 bases in between. Looked up from germline, CDR1 is SGHVS and CDR2 is FQNEAQ. The CDR3 is made up of 13 amino acids. This chain's CDR3 is CASSTGVNYGYTF. The CDR3, as DNA: TGTGCCAGCAGTACTGGGGTTAACTATGGCTACACCTTC.

The rearrangement joins TRBV2 to TRBJ2-2, with 10 bases aligning to TRBD1. From germline, CDR1 is SNHLY and CDR2 FYNNEI. The CDR3 covers 14 residues. Germline trimming cut 7 bases from V and 7 bases from J; bases unmatched to any gene: 6. CDR3 sequence (DNA): TGTGCCAGCACTCGACAGGGGGCGGTCGGGGAGCTGTTTTTT. Translation gives CASTRQGAVGELFF.

The J gene is TRBJ2-3, the V gene TRBV11-2; maybe TRBD1 (6 bases). Trimming left V 0 bases short and J 8 bases short, with 27 bases between. This CDR3 is 19 amino acids long. Germline-derived CDR1 and CDR2 are SGHAT and FQNNGV. CDR3 in amino acids: CASSLERVGHRESSSTQYF. CDR3 nucleotide sequence: TGTGCCAGCAGCTTAGAACGAGTTGGTCACAGGGAGAGCTCGTCTACGCAGTATTTT. The full variable domain, in which reference TRBV11-2 and TRBJ2-3 provide the parts outside the CDR3, is EAGVAQSPRYKIIEKRQSVAFWCNPISGHATLYWYQQILGQGPKLLIQFQNNGVVDDSQLPKDRFSAERLKGVDSTLKIQPAKLEDSAVYLCASSLERVGHRESSSTQYFGPGTRLTVL.

This sequence joins TRBV27 and TRBJ2-5; D tentatively fits TRBD1 or TRBD2 (5 bases each). CDR1 is MNHEY, CDR2 SMNVEV, per germline (reference sequence). The CDR3 is made up of 15 amino acids. V was cut by 5 bases and J by 7 bases, with 20 bases left in between. In DNA form, the CDR3 reads TGTGCCAGCAGTACCCGGACTGGGGCCCTGGGGACCCAGTACTTC. Its translation is CASSTRTGALGTQYF.